These 25 T cell receptor beta chains were all obtained from the same sample, sequenced in a study of blood T cell repertoires in COVID-19. TCRdb keeps only in-frame clones here, not all; method: immunoSEQ multiplex PCR. The sample records a few hundred thousand clones, around 84% being singletons. Input material: PBMCs or T cells enriched from blood (not recorded which). The receptors here all came from a man aged 25 to 40 with acute COVID-19.

V and J are TRBV5-6 and TRBJ2-5; the match to TRBD2 covers 11 bases. V dropped 1 base and J dropped 2; count of bases not matched to a gene: 1. Germline values: CDR1 SGHDT, CDR2 YYEEEE. The CDR3 loop spans 15 amino acids. This chain's CDR3 is CASSLSSGGQETQYF. CDR3 in DNA: TGTGCCAGCAGCTTGTCTAGCGGGGGGCAAGAGACCCAGTACTTC.

The chain has TRBV4-1 and TRBJ1-1; D is uncertain. V gave up 1 base and J gave up 6 bases, with 12 bases separating them. The CDR3 consists of 14 residues. The germline V gene encodes CDR1 MGHRA and CDR2 YSYEKL. The CDR3, as DNA: TGCGCCAGCAGCCAAGGTTTCGGGTGGGCTGAAGCTTTCTTT. Translated, it gives CASSQGFGWAEAFF.

Here the CDR3 DNA reads TGTGCCAGCACGGGAGAGACAGGAAATCAGCCCCAGCATTTT. It specifies CASTGETGNQPQHF. This chain links TRBV7-9 with TRBJ1-5, with a tentative D call TRBD1 (6 bases). The CDR3 loop spans 14 amino acids. Trimming stripped 7 bases from V and 4 bases from J, with 14 bases between. Looked up from germline, CDR1 is SEHNR and CDR2 is FQNEAQ (reference sequence).

V gene TRBV6-2 or TRBV6-3 combines with J gene TRBJ2-7; TRBD2 agrees at 8 bases. Germline values: CDR1 MNHEY, CDR2 SVGEGT. This CDR3 spans 17 amino acids. The trim removed 5 bases at V and 3 bases at J, leaving 15 bases unmatched. CDR3 region: CASSATEMRGVYYEQYF. The CDR3 nucleotides are TGTGCCAGCAGTGCGACCGAGATGCGGGGGGTTTACTACGAGCAGTACTTC.

The V and J genes are TRBV7-3 and TRBJ2-5, with unresolved D. Germline V gene sequence: CDR1 SGHTA, CDR2 FQGTGA. The V and J ends lost 5 bases and 5 bases respectively, with 12 bases between them. The CDR3 loop spans 13 amino acids. DNA for the CDR3: TGTGCCAGCAGCCCAACCGCGTCGGAGACCCAGTACTTC. Its protein is CASSPTASETQYF. Full variable domain (outside the CDR3, taken from reference TRBV7-3 and TRBJ2-5): GAGVSQTPSNKVTEKGKYVELRCDPISGHTALYWYRQSLGQGPEFLIYFQGTGAADDSGLPNDRFFAVRPEGSVSTLKIQRTERGDSAVYLCASSPTASETQYFGPGTRLLVL.

The rearrangement links TRBV19 to TRBJ1-2, with 8 bases matching TRBD1. This CDR3 contains 14 residues. J gave up 8 bases and V 3 bases, and 8 bases lay outside the gene matches. Germline CDR1 reads LNHDA; CDR2 reads SQIVND (reference sequence). CDR3 bases: TGTGCCAGTAGTATGCTAGACAGGGGTGACGGCTACACCTTC. Translated: CASSMLDRGDGYTF.

CDR3 protein: CASSPGTGDFRDTQYF. CDR3 coding DNA: TGTGCCAGCAGCCCAGGGACAGGGGATTTTAGAGATACGCAGTATTTT. The J gene is TRBJ2-3, the V gene TRBV5-4, with 10 bases that match TRBD1. CDR3 size: 16 residues. J was trimmed by 5 bases and V by 4 bases; bases with no gene match: 10. CDR1 SGHNT and CDR2 YYREEE come from the germline V gene (reference sequence).

The chain has TRBV7-3 and TRBJ2-3; 7 bases match TRBD2. Germline V lookup: CDR1 SGHTA, CDR2 FQGTGA. CDR3 length equals 14 residues. V dropped 6 bases and J dropped 6; count of bases not matched to a gene: 9. Written as DNA, the CDR3 is TGTGCCAGCAGTGGAGCGGGGTTTTCTGATACGCAGTATTTT. Amino acids: CASSGAGFSDTQYF. Complete variable domain (other parts from reference TRBV7-3 and TRBJ2-3): GAGVSQTPSNKVTEKGKYVELRCDPISGHTALYWYRQSLGQGPEFLIYFQGTGAADDSGLPNDRFFAVRPEGSVSTLKIQRTERGDSAVYLCASSGAGFSDTQYFGPGTRLTVL.

V and J are TRBV29-1 and TRBJ2-5; 7 bases align to TRBD1. V shed 8 bases and J 5 bases; nucleotides not matched to a gene: 8. The CDR3 runs to 12 residues. Germline loops: CDR1 SQVTM, CDR2 ANQGSEA. Here the CDR3 DNA reads TGCAGCTCAGACAGGGTCGGGGAGACCCAGTACTTC. Translation: CSSDRVGETQYF.

V usage is TRBV5-4 and J usage is TRBJ1-3, with 8 bases lining up with TRBD1. V shed 3 bases and J 4 bases; nucleotides not matched to a gene: 9. CDR1 and CDR2 (germline): SGHNT, YYREEE (reference sequence). There are 16 residues in the CDR3. CDR3 in amino acids: CASSSQQGVGGNTIYF. Here the CDR3 DNA reads TGTGCCAGCAGCTCCCAACAGGGGGTAGGAGGAAACACCATATATTTT.

The chain uses TRBV25-1 and TRBJ1-3; 7 nucleotides agree with TRBD1. CDR1 and CDR2 from the germline V gene are MGHDK and SYGVNS. The trim removed 2 bases at V and 0 bases at J, leaving 1 base unmatched. CDR3 length: 15 amino acids. This chain's CDR3 is CASSEDRVSGNTIYF. The CDR3 coding sequence is TGTGCCAGCAGTGAAGACAGGGTCTCTGGAAACACCATATATTTT.

V is TRBV27 and J is TRBJ2-1; D remains unclear. The V gene's germline CDR1 is MNHEY and CDR2 SMNVEV (reference sequence). V dropped 6 bases and J dropped 0 bases, with 12 bases sitting between them. This CDR3 comprises 15 residues. CDR3 loop: CASSRLISSYNEQFF. In DNA, the CDR3 is TGTGCCAGCAGCCGTTTAATTTCCTCCTACAATGAGCAGTTCTTC.

The chain combines TRBV2 with TRBJ2-7; D ambiguous. CDR1 SNHLY and CDR2 FYNNEI come from the germline V gene. Deletions cut 2 bases from V and 6 bases from J, with 11 bases between. The CDR3 sequence is 13 residues long. The CDR3 bases are TGTGCCAGCAGTGAATTGGCGACACCCGAGCAGTACTTC. Translated, it gives CASSELATPEQYF.

The genes are TRBV5-4 and TRBJ1-2; tentatively, D is TRBD1 (6 bases). V dropped 4 bases and J dropped 8 bases, with 12 bases sitting between them. The CDR3 is made up of 12 amino acids. Germline values: CDR1 SGHNT, CDR2 YYREEE (reference sequence). The CDR3 DNA sequence: TGTGCCAGCAGCGCGGACAGCATCGGCTACACCTTC. Translation gives CASSADSIGYTF.

This clone has a handful of counts. The gene calls are TRBV5-1 and TRBJ2-3; TRBD1 matches at 7 bases. This CDR3 has 14 residues. Trimming took 4 bases from V and 1 from J; bases not matched to a gene: 3. Germline-derived CDR1 and CDR2 are SGHRS and YFSETQ. CDR3 loop: CASSPGTGTDTQYF. CDR3 sequence (DNA): TGCGCCAGCAGCCCCGGGACAGGCACAGATACGCAGTATTTT. Full variable domain (remainder filled in from reference TRBV5-1 and TRBJ2-3): KAGVTQTPRYLIKTRGQQVTLSCSPISGHRSVSWYQQTPGQGLQFLFEYFSETQRNKGNFPGRFSGRQFSNSRSEMNVSTLELGDSALYLCASSPGTGTDTQYFGPGTRLTVL.

This chain connects TRBV10-3 to TRBJ2-1; 9 bases map to TRBD2. Germline CDR1 and CDR2: ENHRY and SYGVKD. CDR3 length equals 14 residues. V trimming: 4 bases; J trimming: 7 bases; junction bases outside the gene matches: 5. The CDR3 DNA reads TGTGCCATCAGTGTCGGGACTAGCACGAATGAGCAGTTCTTC. Amino acids: CAISVGTSTNEQFF.

The chain's CDR3 is CASSYSLQVNTEAFF. The CDR3 coding sequence is TGTGCCAGCAGTTACTCCCTGCAGGTGAACACTGAAGCTTTCTTT. The V gene is TRBV6-5, the J gene TRBJ1-1; D gene ambiguous. Trimming removed 0 bases from V and 0 bases from J, with 8 bases in between. The CDR3 extends over 15 amino acids. CDR1 is MNHEY, CDR2 SVGAGI, per germline.

The genes are TRBV9 and TRBJ2-5; possibly TRBD1 for D (7 bases). V lost 4 bases and J lost 2, with 21 bases in between. The germline V gene encodes CDR1 SGDLS and CDR2 YYNGEE. There are 17 residues in the CDR3. In nucleotides, the CDR3 is TGTGCCAGCAGCCCCAGGGGGGCAGGGTGGGCACAAGAGACCCAGTACTTC. This codes for CASSPRGAGWAQETQYF. The full variable domain, its missing parts supplied by reference TRBV9 and TRBJ2-5, is DSGVTQTPKHLITATGQRVTLRCSPRSGDLSVYWYQQSLDQGLQFLIQYYNGEERAKGNILERFSAQQFPDLHSELNLSSLELGDSALYFCASSPRGAGWAQETQYFGPGTRLLVL.

The CDR3: CASDTKQGRTEAFF. The CDR3 DNA reads as TGTGCCAGCGACACAAAACAGGGGAGGACTGAAGCTTTCTTT. The V gene is TRBV6-5, the J gene TRBJ1-1; 7 nucleotides line up with TRBD1. The ends lost 8 bases at V and 5 bases at J; junction bases unmatched: 11. In germline, CDR1 is MNHEY, CDR2 SVGAGI. The CDR3 runs to 14 residues.

The chain combines TRBV6-5 with TRBJ1-2; D is perhaps TRBD1 (5 bases). This CDR3 is built from 15 residues. Germline-derived CDR1 and CDR2 are MNHEY and SVGAGI. Trimming pared 0 bases from V and 5 bases from J, leaving 13 bases between. The CDR3 DNA is TGTGCCAGCAGTTACTCGACCGGGGGAGGGTATGGCTACACCTTC. It is translated as CASSYSTGGGYGYTF.

V gene TRBV3-1 (or the pseudogene TRBV3-2) combines with J gene TRBJ1-2; 7 nucleotides align to TRBD1. This CDR3 is built from 11 residues. Germline V gene data show CDR1 as LGHDT and CDR2 as YNNKEL (reference sequence). Trimming cost V 5 bases and J 8 bases; bases outside gene matches: 2. CDR3: CASSRGRGYTF. The CDR3 DNA sequence: TGTGCCAGCAGCAGGGGGCGGGGCTACACCTTC.

This chain joins TRBV2 and TRBJ2-5, with D possibly TRBD2 on 6 matching bases. Trimming took off 6 bases at V and 5 bases at J, with 13 bases between the two ends. The CDR3 extends over 13 amino acids. Germline V CDR1 and CDR2: SNHLY, FYNNEI. As DNA, the CDR3 is TGTGCCAGCAGCCAGACTAGTTTCGAGACCCAGTACTTC. Amino acids: CASSQTSFETQYF.

The rearrangement uses TRBV9 and TRBJ2-7; D is unresolved. The CDR3 is 14 residues long. V lost 4 bases and J lost 5, with 16 bases in between. Germline V gene lookup returns CDR1 SGDLS and CDR2 YYNGEE. The CDR3 DNA is TGTGCCAGCAGCCCTACGGGTCAGTCCCACGAGCAGTACTTC. This translates into CASSPTGQSHEQYF. The whole variable domain, remainder taken from reference TRBV9 and TRBJ2-7, is DSGVTQTPKHLITATGQRVTLRCSPRSGDLSVYWYQQSLDQGLQFLIQYYNGEERAKGNILERFSAQQFPDLHSELNLSSLELGDSALYFCASSPTGQSHEQYFGPGTRLTVT.

This chain's CDR3 is CASSQDRLGGTDTQYF. CDR3 coding DNA: TGCGCCAGCAGCCAAGATCGGCTAGGAGGCACAGATACGCAGTATTTT. The rearrangement links TRBV4-1 to TRBJ2-3, with no clear D. The V end lost 0 bases, the J end lost 1 base, and 11 bases lay between the germline ends. CDR3 length equals 16 residues. Germline V CDR1 and CDR2: MGHRA, YSYEKL.

This sequence joins TRBV9 and TRBJ2-5; D gene uncertain. The germline CDR1 and CDR2 sequences are SGDLS and YYNGEE. CDR3 size: 13 residues. Trimming removed 0 bases at V and 4 bases at J, with 7 bases between. The CDR3 DNA reads as TGTGCCAGCAGCGTAGGCAGCGCAGAGACCCAGTACTTC. This translates into CASSVGSAETQYF. The full variable domain, in which reference TRBV9 and TRBJ2-5 provide the parts outside the CDR3, is DSGVTQTPKHLITATGQRVTLRCSPRSGDLSVYWYQQSLDQGLQFLIQYYNGEERAKGNILERFSAQQFPDLHSELNLSSLELGDSALYFCASSVGSAETQYFGPGTRLLVL.